Detailed here is one T cell receptor beta chain. Its cognate antigen is unknown. This entry comes from a study of CD8 T cells in ankylosing spondylitis. Trimming pared 5 bases from V and 3 bases from J, leaving 12 bases between. This CDR3 spans 14 amino acids. Germline loops: CDR1 SGHRS, CDR2 YFSETQ. Molecular-barcoded quantitative 5'-RACE produced these TCR beta libraries. MiXCR, run by TCRdb on the 5' RACE reads, gives a single entry per CDR3 protein. The sample includes hundreds of thousands of distinct CDR3 sequences, 17% of them seen just once. Overall study findings and caveats: As reported, disease-linked clones showed significant enrichment in matched ankylosing spondylitis synovial fluid. Among TCR beta sequences, a motif of several highly homologous variants appeared characteristic of ankylosing spondylitis blood. In reactive arthritis synovial fluid and blood, some motif variants had been reported before.

This sequence joins TRBV5-1 and TRBJ2-1; D remains unclear. The sequence came from a male donor with ankylosing spondylitis. The sequenced sample was blood, either unsorted or a sorted T cell fraction (not recorded which). CDR3 sequence reads: CASSSMENYNEQFF. CDR3 nucleotides: TGCGCCAGCAGTTCCATGGAAAACTACAATGAGCAGTTCTTC.